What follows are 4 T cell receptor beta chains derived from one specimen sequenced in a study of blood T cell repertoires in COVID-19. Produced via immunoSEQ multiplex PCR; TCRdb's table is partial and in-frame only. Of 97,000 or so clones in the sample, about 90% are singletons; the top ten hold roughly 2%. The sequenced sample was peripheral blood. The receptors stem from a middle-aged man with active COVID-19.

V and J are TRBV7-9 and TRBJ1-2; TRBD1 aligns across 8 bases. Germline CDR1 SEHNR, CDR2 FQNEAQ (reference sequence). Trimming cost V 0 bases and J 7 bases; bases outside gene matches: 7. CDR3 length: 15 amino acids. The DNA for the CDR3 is TGTGCCAGCAGCTTAGCTCCCACAGGGGGTGGTGGCTACACCTTC. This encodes CASSLAPTGGGGYTF.

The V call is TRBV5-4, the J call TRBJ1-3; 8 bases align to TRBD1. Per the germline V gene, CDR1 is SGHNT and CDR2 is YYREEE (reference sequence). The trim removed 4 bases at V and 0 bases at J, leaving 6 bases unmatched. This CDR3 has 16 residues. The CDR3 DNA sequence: TGTGCCAGCAGCGTATACAGGGGGAGCTCTGGAAACACCATATATTTT. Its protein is CASSVYRGSSGNTIYF.

The CDR3 nucleotides read TGCGCCAGCAGTCCGCAGGGGACTGAAGCTTTCTTT. It encodes CASSPQGTEAFF. This chain uses TRBV4-1 with TRBJ1-1, with D possibly matching TRBD1 (6 bases). The CDR3 consists of 12 residues. Trimming took 6 bases from V and 5 from J, leaving 10 bases between them. Per germline, CDR1 MGHRA and CDR2 YSYEKL.

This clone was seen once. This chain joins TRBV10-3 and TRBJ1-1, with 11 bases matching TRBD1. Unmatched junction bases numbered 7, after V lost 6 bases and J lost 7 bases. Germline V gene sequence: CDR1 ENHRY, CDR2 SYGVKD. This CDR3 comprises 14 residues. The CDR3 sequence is CAIRPGTGGDEAFF. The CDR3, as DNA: TGTGCCATCAGACCGGGGACAGGGGGTGATGAAGCTTTCTTT.